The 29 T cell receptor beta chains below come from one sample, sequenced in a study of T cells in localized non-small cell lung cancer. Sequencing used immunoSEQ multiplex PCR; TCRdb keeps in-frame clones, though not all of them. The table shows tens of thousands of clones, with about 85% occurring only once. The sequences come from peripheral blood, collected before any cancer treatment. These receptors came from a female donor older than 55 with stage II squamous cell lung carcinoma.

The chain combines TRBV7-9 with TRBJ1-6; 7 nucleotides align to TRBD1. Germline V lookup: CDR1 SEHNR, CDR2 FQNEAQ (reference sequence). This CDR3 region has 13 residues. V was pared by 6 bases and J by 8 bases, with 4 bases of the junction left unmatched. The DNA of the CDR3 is TGTGCCAGCAGATCCACAGGGGATTCACCCCTCCACTTT. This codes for CASRSTGDSPLHF.

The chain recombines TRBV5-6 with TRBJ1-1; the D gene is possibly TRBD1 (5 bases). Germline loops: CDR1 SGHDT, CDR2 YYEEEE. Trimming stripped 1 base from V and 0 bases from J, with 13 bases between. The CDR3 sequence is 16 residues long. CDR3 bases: TGTGCCAGCAGCTTGAGAGACAGAGGGATGAACACTGAAGCTTTCTTT. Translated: CASSLRDRGMNTEAFF.

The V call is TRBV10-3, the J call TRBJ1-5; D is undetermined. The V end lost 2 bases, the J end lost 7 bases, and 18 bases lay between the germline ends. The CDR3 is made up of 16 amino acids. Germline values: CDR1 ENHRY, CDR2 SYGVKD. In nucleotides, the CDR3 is TGTGCCATCAGTGAGAGTGGGTCGGACCGCCAACAGCCCCAGCATTTT. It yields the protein CAISESGSDRQQPQHF.

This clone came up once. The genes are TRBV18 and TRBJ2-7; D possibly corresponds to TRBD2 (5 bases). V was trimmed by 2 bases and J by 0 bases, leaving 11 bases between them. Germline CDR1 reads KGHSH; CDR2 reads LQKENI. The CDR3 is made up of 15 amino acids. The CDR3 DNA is TGTGCCAGCTCACCAACTGAGGGTTTCTCCTACGAGCAGTACTTC. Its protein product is CASSPTEGFSYEQYF.

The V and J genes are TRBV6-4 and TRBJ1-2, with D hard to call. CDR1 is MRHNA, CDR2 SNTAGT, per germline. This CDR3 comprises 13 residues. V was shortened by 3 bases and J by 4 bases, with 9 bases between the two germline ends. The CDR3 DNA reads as TGTGCCAGCAGTGAGTACATCGGCTATGGCTACACCTTC. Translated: CASSEYIGYGYTF.

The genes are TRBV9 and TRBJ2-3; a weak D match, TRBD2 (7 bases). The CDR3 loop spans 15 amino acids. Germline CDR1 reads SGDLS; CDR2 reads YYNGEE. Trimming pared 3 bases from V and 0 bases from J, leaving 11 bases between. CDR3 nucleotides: TGTGCCAGCAGCGAGGGAGGGGGGAGCACAGATACGCAGTATTTT. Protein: CASSEGGGSTDTQYF.

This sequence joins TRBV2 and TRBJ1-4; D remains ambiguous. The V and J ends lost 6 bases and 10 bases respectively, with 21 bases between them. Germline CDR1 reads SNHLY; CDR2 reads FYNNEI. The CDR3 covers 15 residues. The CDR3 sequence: CASSNSAGEEGKLFF. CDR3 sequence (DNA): TGTGCCAGCAGCAACTCGGCGGGAGAGGAGGGAAAACTGTTTTTT.

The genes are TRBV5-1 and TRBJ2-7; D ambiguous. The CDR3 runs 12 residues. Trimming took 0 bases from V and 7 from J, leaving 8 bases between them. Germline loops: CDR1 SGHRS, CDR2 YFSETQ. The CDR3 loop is CASSLGTEEQYF. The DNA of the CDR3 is TGCGCCAGCAGCTTGGGCACAGAAGAGCAGTACTTC.

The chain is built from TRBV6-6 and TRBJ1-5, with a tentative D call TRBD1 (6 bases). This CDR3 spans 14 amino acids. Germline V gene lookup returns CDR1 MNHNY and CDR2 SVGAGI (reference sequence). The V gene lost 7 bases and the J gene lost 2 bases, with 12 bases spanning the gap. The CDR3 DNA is TGTGCCAGCACCAACGGGGGCGGCAATCAGCCCCAGCATTTT. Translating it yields CASTNGGGNQPQHF.

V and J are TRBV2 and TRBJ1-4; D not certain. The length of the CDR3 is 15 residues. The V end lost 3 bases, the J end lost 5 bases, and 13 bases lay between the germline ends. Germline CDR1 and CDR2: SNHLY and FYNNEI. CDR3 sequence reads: CASSEDGQKNEKLFF. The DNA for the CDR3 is TGTGCCAGCAGTGAGGATGGGCAGAAAAATGAAAAACTGTTTTTT.

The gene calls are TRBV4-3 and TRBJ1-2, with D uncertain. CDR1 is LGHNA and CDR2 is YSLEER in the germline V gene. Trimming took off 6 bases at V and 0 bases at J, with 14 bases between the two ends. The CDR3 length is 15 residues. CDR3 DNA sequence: TGCGCCAGCAGACCAGGCGGGTCTTCTAACTATGGCTACACCTTC. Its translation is CASRPGGSSNYGYTF.

CDR3 protein: CASMSPRGQGATDEQFF. CDR3 in DNA: TGTGCCAGCATGTCCCCCAGGGGACAGGGGGCTACAGATGAGCAGTTCTTC. V gene TRBV2 combines with J gene TRBJ2-1; TRBD1 matches 12 bases. Losses at the gene ends were 7 bases for V and 8 bases for J; bases not matched to a gene: 15. Germline V gene sequence: CDR1 SNHLY, CDR2 FYNNEI. This CDR3 contains 17 residues.

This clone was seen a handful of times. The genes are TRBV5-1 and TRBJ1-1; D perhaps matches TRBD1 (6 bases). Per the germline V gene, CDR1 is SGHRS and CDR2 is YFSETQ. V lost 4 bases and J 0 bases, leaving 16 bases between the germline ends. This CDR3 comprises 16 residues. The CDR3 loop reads CASSRNGGPLNTEAFF. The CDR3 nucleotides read TGCGCCAGCAGCCGCAATGGGGGGCCATTGAACACTGAAGCTTTCTTT. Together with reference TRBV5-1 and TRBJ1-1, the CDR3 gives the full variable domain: KAGVTQTPRYLIKTRGQQVTLSCSPISGHRSVSWYQQTPGQGLQFLFEYFSETQRNKGNFPGRFSGRQFSNSRSEMNVSTLELGDSALYLCASSRNGGPLNTEAFFGQGTRLTVV.

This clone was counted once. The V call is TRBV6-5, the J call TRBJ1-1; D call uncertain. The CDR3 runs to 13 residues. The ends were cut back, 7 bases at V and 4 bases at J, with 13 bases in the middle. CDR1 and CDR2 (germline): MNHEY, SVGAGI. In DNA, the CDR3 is TGTGCCAGCACAAAGGGTCACTCCACTGAAGCTTTCTTT. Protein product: CASTKGHSTEAFF.

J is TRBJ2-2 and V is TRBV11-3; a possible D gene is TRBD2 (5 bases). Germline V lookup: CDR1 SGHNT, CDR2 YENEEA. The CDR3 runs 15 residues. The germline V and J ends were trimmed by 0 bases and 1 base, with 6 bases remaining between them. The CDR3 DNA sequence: TGTGCCAGCAGCTTAGATGCGGGGAACACCGGGGAGCTGTTTTTT. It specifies CASSLDAGNTGELFF. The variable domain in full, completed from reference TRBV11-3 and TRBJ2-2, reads EAGVVQSPRYKIIEKKQPVAFWCNPISGHNTLYWYLQNLGQGPELLIRYENEEAVDDSQLPKDRFSAERLKGVDSTLKIQPAELGDSAVYLCASSLDAGNTGELFFGEGSRLTVL.

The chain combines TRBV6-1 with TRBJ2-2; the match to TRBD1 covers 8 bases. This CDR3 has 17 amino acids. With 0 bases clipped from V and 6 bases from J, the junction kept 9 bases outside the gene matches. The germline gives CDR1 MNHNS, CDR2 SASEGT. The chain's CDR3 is CASSEARRGRRAGELFF. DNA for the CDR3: TGTGCCAGCAGTGAAGCGCGCAGGGGGCGGAGGGCCGGGGAGCTGTTTTTT.

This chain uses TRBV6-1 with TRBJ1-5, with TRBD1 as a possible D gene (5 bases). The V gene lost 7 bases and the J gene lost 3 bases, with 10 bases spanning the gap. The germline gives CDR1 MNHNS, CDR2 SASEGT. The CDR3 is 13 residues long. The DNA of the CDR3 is TGTGCCAGCAACCGGGGCCCCAATCAGCCCCAGCATTTT. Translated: CASNRGPNQPQHF.

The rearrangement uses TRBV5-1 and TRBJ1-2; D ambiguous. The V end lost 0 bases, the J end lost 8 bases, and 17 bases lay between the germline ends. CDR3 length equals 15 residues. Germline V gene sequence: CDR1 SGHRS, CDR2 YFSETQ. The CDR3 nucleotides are TGCGCCAGCAGCTTGGATCTTGGCAGCCTAGGAGGCTACACCTTC. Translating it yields CASSLDLGSLGGYTF.

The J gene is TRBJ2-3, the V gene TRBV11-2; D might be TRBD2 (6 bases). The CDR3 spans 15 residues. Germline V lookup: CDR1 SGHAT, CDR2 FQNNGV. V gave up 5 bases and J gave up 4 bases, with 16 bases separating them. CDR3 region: CASSPRRGGADTQYF. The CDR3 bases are TGTGCCAGCAGCCCCCGGAGGGGAGGCGCAGATACGCAGTATTTT.

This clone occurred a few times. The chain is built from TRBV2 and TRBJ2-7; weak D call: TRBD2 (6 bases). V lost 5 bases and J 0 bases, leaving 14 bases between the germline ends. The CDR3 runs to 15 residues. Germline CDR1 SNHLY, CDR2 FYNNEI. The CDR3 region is CASSSRDLLSYEQYF. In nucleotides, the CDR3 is TGTGCCAGCAGTTCCCGGGACTTACTCTCCTACGAGCAGTACTTC.

The CDR3 coding sequence is TGTGCCAGCAGCCGGTCGGGCAGTCTTAACTATGGCTACACCTTC. The encoded protein is CASSRSGSLNYGYTF. The chain links TRBV5-6 to TRBJ1-2; no reliable D call. The CDR3 has 15 amino acids. Germline V gene lookup returns CDR1 SGHDT and CDR2 YYEEEE. Between the trimmed V and J ends, which lost 4 bases and 1 base, there was a span of 14 bases.

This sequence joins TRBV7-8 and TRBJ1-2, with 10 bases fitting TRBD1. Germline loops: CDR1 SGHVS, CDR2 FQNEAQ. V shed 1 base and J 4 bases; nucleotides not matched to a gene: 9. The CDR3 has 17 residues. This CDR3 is CASSLGLGGQGTYGYTF. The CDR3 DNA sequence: TGTGCCAGCAGCTTAGGATTGGGGGGACAGGGGACCTATGGCTACACCTTC.

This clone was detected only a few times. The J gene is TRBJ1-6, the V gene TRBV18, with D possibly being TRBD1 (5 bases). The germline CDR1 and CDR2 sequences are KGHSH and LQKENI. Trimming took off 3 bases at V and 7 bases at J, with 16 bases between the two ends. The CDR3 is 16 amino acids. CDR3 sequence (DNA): TGTGCCAGCTCACCCATAGTCAGGGAGGGCAATTCACCCCTCCACTTT. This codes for CASSPIVREGNSPLHF.

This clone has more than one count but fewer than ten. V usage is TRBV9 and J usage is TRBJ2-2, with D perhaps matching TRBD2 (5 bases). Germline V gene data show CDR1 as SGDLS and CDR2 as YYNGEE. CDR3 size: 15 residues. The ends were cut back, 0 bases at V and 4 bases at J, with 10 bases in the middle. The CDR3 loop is CASSVGGGPTGELFF. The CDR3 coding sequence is TGTGCCAGCAGCGTAGGCGGCGGGCCCACCGGGGAGCTGTTTTTT.

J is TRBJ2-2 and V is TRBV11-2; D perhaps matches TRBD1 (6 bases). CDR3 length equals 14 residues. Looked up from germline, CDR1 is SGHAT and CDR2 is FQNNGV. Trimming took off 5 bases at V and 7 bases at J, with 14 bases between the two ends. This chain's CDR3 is CASSRDRLGGELFF. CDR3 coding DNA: TGTGCCAGCAGCCGAGACAGGCTGGGCGGGGAGCTGTTTTTT.

CDR3 loop: CASSEYVGEAGELFF. CDR3 coding DNA: TGTGCCAGCAGTGAATACGTAGGAGAGGCCGGGGAGCTGTTTTTT. This chain joins TRBV25-1 and TRBJ2-2; D call uncertain. Germline V gene sequence: CDR1 MGHDK, CDR2 SYGVNS. This CDR3 spans 15 amino acids. V shed 0 bases and J shed 6 bases, with 11 bases lying between them.

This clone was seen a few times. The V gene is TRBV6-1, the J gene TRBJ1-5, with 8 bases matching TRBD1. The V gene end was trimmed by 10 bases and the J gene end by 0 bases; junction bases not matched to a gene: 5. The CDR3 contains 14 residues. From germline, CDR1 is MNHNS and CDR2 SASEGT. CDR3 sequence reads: CAIRTGYSNQPQHF. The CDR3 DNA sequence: TGTGCCATACGGACAGGGTATAGCAATCAGCCCCAGCATTTT.

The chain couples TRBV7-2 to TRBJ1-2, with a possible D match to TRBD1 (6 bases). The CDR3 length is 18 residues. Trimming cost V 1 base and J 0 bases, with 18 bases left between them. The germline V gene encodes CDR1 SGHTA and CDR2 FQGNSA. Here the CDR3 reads CASSLVERGSRSNYGYTF. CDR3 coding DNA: TGTGCCAGCAGCTTAGTCGAAAGGGGGTCCAGGTCTAACTATGGCTACACCTTC. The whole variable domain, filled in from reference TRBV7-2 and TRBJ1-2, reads GAGVSQSPSNKVTEKGKDVELRCDPISGHTALYWYRQSLGQGLEFLIYFQGNSAPDKSGLPSDRFSAERTGGSVSTLTIQRTQQEDSAVYLCASSLVERGSRSNYGYTFGSGTRLTVV.

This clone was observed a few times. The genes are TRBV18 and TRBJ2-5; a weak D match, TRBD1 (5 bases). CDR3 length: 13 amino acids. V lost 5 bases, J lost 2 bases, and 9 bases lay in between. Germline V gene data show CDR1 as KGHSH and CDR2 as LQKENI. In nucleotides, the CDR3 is TGTGCCAGCTCATGGACAACGCAAGAGACCCAGTACTTC. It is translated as CASSWTTQETQYF.